The next 15 T cell receptor beta chains were all read from a single sample in a study of identical twins. TCRdb re-called the 5' RACE reads with MiXCR, one entry per CDR3 protein. Of just over 450,000 distinct CDR3 sequences detected, 14% appear once; the ten largest clones hold around 0.48%. These data were likewise used in another study, on yellow fever vaccine responses in identical twins.

The specimen was CD4+ T cells sorted from blood. The source is a woman aged 18 to 35 in good health.

This clonotype was observed a handful of times. The V call is TRBV24-1, the J call TRBJ2-7; TRBD2 matches 12 bases. V trimming: 2 bases; J trimming: 1 base; junction bases outside the gene matches: 8. CDR1 and CDR2 (germline): KGHDR, SFDVKD. CDR3 size: 18 residues. The DNA of the CDR3 is TGTGCCACCAGTGATTCGACTAGCGGGAGAGGGCGATCCTACGAGCAGTACTTC. Its translation: CATSDSTSGRGRSYEQYF.

The genes are TRBV15 and TRBJ1-3; the D gene is possibly TRBD1 (5 bases). This CDR3 is 17 amino acids long. V was trimmed by 5 bases and J by 0 bases, leaving 17 bases between them. Germline assignment: CDR1 LNHNV and CDR2 YYDKDF (reference sequence). The CDR3: CATSPGAGTSSGNTIYF. The CDR3 DNA sequence: TGTGCCACCAGCCCCGGGGCGGGGACCTCCTCTGGAAACACCATATATTTT. Full variable domain (missing parts from reference TRBV15 and TRBJ1-3): DAMVIQNPRYQVTQFGKPVTLSCSQTLNHNVMYWYQQKSSQAPKLLFHYYDKDFNNEADTPDNFQSRRPNTSFCFLDIRSPGLGDTAMYLCATSPGAGTSSGNTIYFGEGSWLTVV.

This clonotype was seen only a few times. This sequence joins TRBV2 and TRBJ1-5; D is unclear. Germline values: CDR1 SNHLY, CDR2 FYNNEI. The CDR3 is 13 amino acids. Trimming stripped 5 bases from V and 5 bases from J, with 10 bases between. CDR3 sequence: CASSSTQYQPQHF. CDR3 nucleotides: TGTGCCAGCAGTTCTACCCAATATCAGCCCCAGCATTTT.

The V call is TRBV30, the J call TRBJ2-3; no definite D call. CDR1 GTSNPN and CDR2 SVGIG come from the germline V gene (reference sequence). The CDR3 spans 8 residues. CDR3: CVANTQYF. The CDR3 bases are TGTGTGGCCAATACGCAGTATTTT.

This clonotype was found many times. The DNA of the CDR3 is TGCAGCGTGCGGACTAGCGGGATAGAGACCCAGTACTTC. Amino acid sequence: CSVRTSGIETQYF. The V call is TRBV29-1, the J call TRBJ2-5, with TRBD2 identical over 12 bases. The CDR3 covers 13 residues. Germline-derived CDR1 and CDR2 are SQVTM and ANQGSEA. V lost 6 bases to trimming and J lost 4 bases; unmatched junction nucleotides: 3.

The gene calls are TRBV6-5 and TRBJ2-7; TRBD1 aligns across 9 bases. The junction had 4 bases not matched to a gene; V was cut back by 1 base and J by 3 bases. The CDR3 length is 15 residues. CDR1 and CDR2 (germline): MNHEY, SVGAGI. In DNA form, the CDR3 reads TGTGCCAGCAGTTACTACCCGGGACAGGGCTACGAGCAGTACTTC. It specifies CASSYYPGQGYEQYF.

This clonotype was seen more than once but under ten times. V usage is TRBV6-1 and J usage is TRBJ2-5, with D possibly matching TRBD1 (6 bases). Germline V CDR1 and CDR2: MNHNS, SASEGT. V was pared by 4 bases and J by 3 bases, with 12 bases between. The CDR3 contains 14 residues. CDR3: CASSASGQKETQYF. The CDR3 DNA is TGTGCCAGCAGTGCCTCCGGACAGAAAGAGACCCAGTACTTC.

The genes are TRBV7-2 and TRBJ2-7, with TRBD1 matching over 8 bases. This CDR3 spans 14 amino acids. Germline V gives CDR1 SGHTA, CDR2 FQGNSA. Germline trimming cut 5 bases from V and 6 bases from J; bases unmatched to any gene: 9. The CDR3 here is CASSVHQGAGEQYF. The CDR3 DNA sequence: TGTGCCAGCAGCGTCCATCAGGGGGCCGGCGAGCAGTACTTC.

This clonotype showed up just a few times. The rearrangement joins TRBV12-3 or TRBV12-4 to TRBJ2-2; the D is unclear. With 5 bases removed from V and 5 bases from J, the gap between germline ends came to 9 bases. The CDR3 runs 13 residues. CDR3 nucleotides: TGTGCCAGCAGTGTCTTAAATACCGGGGAGCTGTTTTTT. This encodes CASSVLNTGELFF.

The table lists this clonotype with a few counts. The rearrangement joins TRBV3-1 to TRBJ1-4, with D perhaps TRBD1 (6 bases). From germline, CDR1 is LGHDT and CDR2 YNNKEL (reference sequence). V was clipped by 2 bases and J by 5 bases, with 9 bases between them. The CDR3 runs 14 residues. CDR3 loop: CASSQWGPNEKLFF. In DNA form, the CDR3 reads TGTGCCAGCAGCCAATGGGGGCCCAATGAAAAACTGTTTTTT.

The V call is TRBV12-3 or TRBV12-4, the J call TRBJ2-6; TRBD1 is a possible D gene (6 bases). This CDR3 comprises 15 residues. Trimming pared 6 bases from V and 1 base from J, leaving 10 bases between. The CDR3 DNA is TGTGCCAGCAGGAGGACAGCTTCTGGGGCCAACGTCCTGACTTTC. Translation gives CASRRTASGANVLTF.

This clonotype was seen a few times. Written as DNA, the CDR3 is TGTGCCAGCAGACAGGGGCAGGGCGGGGAGCTGTTTTTT. Protein: CASRQGQGGELFF. The V gene is TRBV6-1, the J gene TRBJ2-2; 7 positions agree with TRBD1. V shed 6 bases, J shed 7 bases, and the junction held 5 bases outside the gene matches. CDR1 and CDR2 (germline): MNHNS, SASEGT. This CDR3 comprises 13 residues.

Ten or more counts support this clonotype. The chain employs TRBV12-3 or TRBV12-4 and TRBJ2-7; 10 bases line up with TRBD1. This CDR3 has 15 residues. The V and J ends lost 5 bases and 4 bases, in that order; junction bases with no gene match: 8. In nucleotides, the CDR3 is TGTGCCAGCAGTCGCATGGGACAGGGGTCGTACGAGCAGTACTTC. It specifies CASSRMGQGSYEQYF.

In regard to this clonotype: This clone may be a read error of a much larger clone one base away. The rearrangement links TRBV12-3 or TRBV12-4 to TRBJ2-1; 10 bases fit TRBD2. The CDR3 consists of 14 residues. The V gene end was trimmed by 6 bases and the J gene end by 9 bases; junction bases not matched to a gene: 8. CDR3 in DNA: TGTGCCAGCAGAACTAGCGGGATTGTCAGTGAGCAGTTCTTC. Translation: CASRTSGIVSEQFF.

In its sample, this clonotype was seen a few times. This rearrangement joins TRBV28 to TRBJ1-5, with a possible D match to TRBD1 (5 bases). Trimming left V 3 bases short and J 4 bases short, with 19 bases between. The germline CDR1 and CDR2 sequences are MDHEN and SYDVKM. This CDR3 spans 17 amino acids. CDR3 nucleotide sequence: TGTGCCAGCAGTTTCCTCGGGGGAGCTAAGGGGAATCAGCCCCAGCATTTT. It yields the protein CASSFLGGAKGNQPQHF.